The 9 T cell receptor beta chains reported below all come from one sample, sequenced in a study of shared clonotypes between healthy human individuals. Measured with immunoSEQ multiplex PCR; TCRdb has only the in-frame clones, and not every one. The sample contains some 1.1 million clones, around 77% of which appear only once. The source material was memory CD4+ T cells from PBMCs. As to subset: CD45RA-negative fraction. These receptors were collected from a man between 18 and 35 years old in good health. Some clones in this sample may be carry-over from other donors' samples.

The chain is built from TRBV28 and TRBJ1-1, with TRBD1 as a possible D gene (5 bases). The CDR3 sequence is 15 residues long. Per the germline V gene, CDR1 is MDHEN and CDR2 is SYDVKM. V shed 5 bases and J shed 1 base, with 14 bases lying between them. The CDR3 bases are TGTGCCAGCAGTGGCCCCAGGGATCCGAACACTGAAGCTTTCTTT. It codes for CASSGPRDPNTEAFF.

The chain links TRBV28 to TRBJ2-4; D is ambiguous. This CDR3 region has 16 residues. The V and J ends lost 4 bases and 2 bases respectively, with 15 bases between them. Germline CDR1 reads MDHEN; CDR2 reads SYDVKM. The CDR3 DNA is TGTGCCAGCAGTTCGACCCCCGAAGGGACCAAAAACATTCAGTACTTC. Translated, it gives CASSSTPEGTKNIQYF.

The rearrangement links TRBV5-4 to TRBJ2-1; 7 bases map to TRBD2. Germline CDR1 SGHNT, CDR2 YYREEE (reference sequence). With V trimmed by 0 bases and J by 4 bases, 4 bases remained unmatched. This CDR3 region has 15 residues. The CDR3 region has the DNA TGTGCCAGCAGCTTGGCAGCGGGACTATACAATGAGCAGTTCTTC. This sequence encodes CASSLAAGLYNEQFF.

The V call is TRBV11-2, the J call TRBJ2-5; D possibly corresponds to TRBD1 (5 bases). V was cut by 5 bases and J by 4 bases, with 11 bases left in between. This CDR3 is built from 13 residues. Germline V gene lookup returns CDR1 SGHAT and CDR2 FQNNGV. This chain's CDR3 is CASSIRVAETQYF. DNA of the CDR3: TGTGCCAGCAGCATCAGGGTTGCAGAGACCCAGTACTTC.

The chain links TRBV4-2 to TRBJ2-2, with no clear D. The V end lost 0 bases, the J end lost 0 bases, and 11 bases lay between the germline ends. The CDR3 has 17 residues. Per germline, CDR1 LGHNA and CDR2 YNFKEQ. CDR3 nucleotide sequence: TGTGCCAGCAGCCAAGATTCGATTGGGGCGAACACCGGGGAGCTGTTTTTT. It translates to CASSQDSIGANTGELFF.

This clone has only a few counts. The chain links TRBV11-3 to TRBJ2-7, with 7 bases lining up with TRBD1. V trimming: 8 bases; J trimming: 0 bases; junction bases outside the gene matches: 4. CDR1 is SGHNT, CDR2 YENEEA, per germline. This CDR3 is 13 amino acids long. CDR3 region: CASGRDSSYEQYF. DNA for the CDR3: TGTGCCAGCGGCCGGGACAGCTCCTACGAGCAGTACTTC.

The gene calls are TRBV15 and TRBJ1-1, with TRBD1 as a possible D gene (6 bases). The ends were cut back, 5 bases at V and 1 base at J, with 14 bases in the middle. The CDR3 contains 15 residues. Germline assignment: CDR1 LNHNV and CDR2 YYDKDF (reference sequence). CDR3 in amino acids: CATSLGGGRNTEAFF. As DNA, the CDR3 is TGTGCCACCAGCTTGGGGGGCGGGAGGAACACTGAAGCTTTCTTT.

Regarding this clone: This specimen includes other DNA sequences encoding the same CDR3. V usage is TRBV5-1 and J usage is TRBJ2-2; 9 nucleotides align to TRBD1. The trim removed 2 bases at V and 6 bases at J, leaving 2 bases unmatched. The V gene's germline CDR1 is SGHRS and CDR2 YFSETQ. The CDR3 is 14 residues long. The CDR3: CASSLQGAAGELFF. The CDR3 DNA reads TGCGCCAGCAGCTTACAGGGGGCCGCCGGGGAGCTGTTTTTT.

Only one count was recorded for this clone. The CDR3 nucleotides read TGTGCCAGTAGCCGGGACCCAACCGGGGGTGGCTACACCTTC. Translating it yields CASSRDPTGGGYTF. The chain is built from TRBV19 and TRBJ1-2; D might be TRBD1 (5 bases). CDR3 length: 14 residues. Trimming removed 6 bases at V and 7 bases at J, with 18 bases between. The germline V gene encodes CDR1 LNHDA and CDR2 SQIVND (reference sequence).